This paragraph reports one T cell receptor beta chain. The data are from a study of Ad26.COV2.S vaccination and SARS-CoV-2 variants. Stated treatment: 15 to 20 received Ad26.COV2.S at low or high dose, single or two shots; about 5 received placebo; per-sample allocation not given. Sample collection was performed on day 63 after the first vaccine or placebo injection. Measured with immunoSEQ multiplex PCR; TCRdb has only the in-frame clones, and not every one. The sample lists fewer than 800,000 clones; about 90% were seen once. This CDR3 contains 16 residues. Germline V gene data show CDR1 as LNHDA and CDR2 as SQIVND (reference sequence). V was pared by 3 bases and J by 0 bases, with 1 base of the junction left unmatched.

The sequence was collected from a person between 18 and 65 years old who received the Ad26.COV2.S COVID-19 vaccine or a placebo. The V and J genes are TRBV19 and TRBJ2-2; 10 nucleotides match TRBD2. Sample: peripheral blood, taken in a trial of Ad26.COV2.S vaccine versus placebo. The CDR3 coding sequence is TGTGCCAGTAGTATTAGCGGGGGGACGAACACCGGGGAGCTGTTTTTT. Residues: CASSISGGTNTGELFF.